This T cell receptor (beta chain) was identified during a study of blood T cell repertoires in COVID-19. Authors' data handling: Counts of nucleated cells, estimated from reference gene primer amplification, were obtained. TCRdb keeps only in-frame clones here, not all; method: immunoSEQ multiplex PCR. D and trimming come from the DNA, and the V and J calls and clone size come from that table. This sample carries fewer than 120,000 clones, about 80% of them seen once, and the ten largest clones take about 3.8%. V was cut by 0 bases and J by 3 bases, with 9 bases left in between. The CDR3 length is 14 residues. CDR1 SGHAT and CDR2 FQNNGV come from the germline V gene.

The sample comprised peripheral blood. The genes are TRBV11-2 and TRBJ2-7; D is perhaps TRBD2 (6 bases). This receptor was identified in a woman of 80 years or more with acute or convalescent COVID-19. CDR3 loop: CASSLEVGGYEQYF. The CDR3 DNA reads TGTGCCAGCAGCTTAGAGGTGGGGGGCTACGAGCAGTACTTC.